This paragraph reports one T cell receptor beta chain. MiXCR was run by TCRdb on the RT-PCR reads, yielding one entry per CDR3 protein. The sample contains about 680,000 distinct CDR3 sequences, 12% to 15% of which appear only once. The ends were cut back, 4 bases at V and 6 bases at J, with 14 bases in the middle. Germline CDR1 SGHRS, CDR2 YFSETQ. The CDR3 is 14 amino acids. The TCR comes from a female donor in good health, serving as a healthy control. Sequenced: memory CD4+ T cells from blood. The chain couples TRBV5-1 to TRBJ2-1; D is possibly TRBD1 or TRBD2 (7 bases each). The CDR3 loop reads CASSQDREGNEQFF. In DNA, the CDR3 is TGCGCCAGCAGCCAAGACAGGGAGGGCAATGAGCAGTTCTTC.